This TCR beta chain was sequenced for a study of cytomegalovirus exposure and HLA in healthy donors. Study findings and constraints: In an earlier analysis, most TCR beta V segments were productive about 87% or about 30% of the time. An analysis was carried out later, and it reportedly showed fewer N-insertions in an Asian-associated ancestry cluster than the approximately 700-donor mean.

PCR used 60 Vbeta primers and 13 Jbeta primers. The table came from immunoSEQ multiplex PCR; TCRdb's copy has only in-frame clones and leaves some out. In the table there are fewer than 120,000 clones, roughly 80% of which are singletons. CDR1 and CDR2 (germline): MGHRA, YSYEKL. V lost 4 bases, J lost 10 bases, and 11 bases stayed unmatched. This CDR3 is 16 amino acids long. Points on this clone: Antigen specificity is unknown.

This rearrangement joins TRBV4-1 to TRBJ2-1, with TRBD2 matching 12 bases. This TCR was sampled from a woman under 40 in good health and CMV-seronegative. Sequencing was performed on PBMCs. The CDR3: CASSRDPSGGVSEQFF. For the CDR3, the DNA is TGCGCCAGCAGCCGAGACCCTAGCGGGGGGGTCTCCGAGCAGTTCTTC.